One and the same sample provided the 9 T cell receptor beta chains below, sequenced in a study of patients and donors after allogeneic stem cell transplantation. TCRdb independently ran MiXCR on the RT-PCR reads; one entry per CDR3 protein. The repertoire consists of 410,000 or so distinct CDR3 sequences, with roughly 16% occurring once and the leading ten covering roughly 7.2%. Material for sequencing was blood, either unsorted or a sorted T cell fraction (not recorded which). The receptors were gathered from a human donor who was either an allogeneic HSCT recipient or a stem cell or donor lymphocyte infusion donor (not recorded which). It is not recorded whose cells these are; they may come from a transplant donor.

In its sample, this clonotype was seen many times. The rearrangement joins TRBV5-1 to TRBJ1-1, with 8 bases matching TRBD1. The ends lost 4 bases at V and 1 base at J; junction bases unmatched: 6. The CDR3 has 15 residues. CDR1 is SGHRS, CDR2 YFSETQ, per germline. The CDR3 loop is CASSRTGTGNTEAFF. In nucleotides, the CDR3 is TGCGCCAGCAGCCGGACAGGGACTGGGAACACTGAAGCTTTCTTT.

The sample holds a few counts of this clonotype. The chain recombines TRBV11-3 with TRBJ2-3, with D perhaps given as TRBD1 or TRBD2 (5 bases each). Trimming left V 4 bases short and J 6 bases short, with 11 bases between. The CDR3 sequence is 13 residues long. The germline gives CDR1 SGHNT, CDR2 YENEEA. CDR3 sequence reads: CASSSRDGDTQYF. The CDR3 nucleotides read TGTGCCAGCAGCTCCCGGGACGGTGATACGCAGTATTTT.

The chain carries TRBV6-2 or TRBV6-3 and TRBJ2-6; 16 bases are shared with TRBD2. V gave up 6 bases and J gave up 4 bases; unmatched junction bases: 6. The CDR3 runs to 18 residues. Germline loops: CDR1 MNHEY, CDR2 SVGEGT. For the CDR3, the DNA is TGTGCCAGCAGACCGGGACTAGCGGGGGGGCCAGGGGCCAACGTCCTGACTTTC. Encoded protein: CASRPGLAGGPGANVLTF.

This clonotype was detected a few times. V usage is TRBV15 and J usage is TRBJ2-5, with TRBD2 as a possible D gene (6 bases). The CDR3 extends over 16 amino acids. Deletions cut 3 bases from V and 5 bases from J, with 19 bases between. Looked up from germline, CDR1 is LNHNV and CDR2 is YYDKDF (reference sequence). CDR3 coding DNA: TGTGCCACCAGCAGCCGGACGGGAGACCGGATCGAGACCCAGTACTTC. Its translation: CATSSRTGDRIETQYF.

The chain carries TRBV6-5 and TRBJ2-2; no clear D gene. The germline V gene encodes CDR1 MNHEY and CDR2 SVGAGI. This CDR3 has 14 residues. V dropped 0 bases and J dropped 8 bases, with 10 bases sitting between them. DNA for the CDR3: TGTGCCAGCAGTTACTCGATTCTAGTTGGGGAGCTGTTTTTT. This encodes CASSYSILVGELFF.

This clonotype was detected only a few times. The V call is TRBV4-2, the J call TRBJ2-5; TRBD1 is a possible D gene (6 bases). Germline V lookup: CDR1 LGHNA, CDR2 YNFKEQ. There are 16 residues in the CDR3. Trimming shortened V by 0 bases and J by 4 bases, and 15 bases separated the two germline ends. CDR3 in DNA: TGTGCCAGCAGCCAAGAGGTAGGGGGTTCGGTAGAGACCCAGTACTTC. This sequence encodes CASSQEVGGSVETQYF.

This clonotype appeared many times. V is TRBV29-1 and J is TRBJ1-1; TRBD1 agrees at 8 bases. Germline V CDR1 and CDR2: SQVTM, ANQGSEA. V was clipped by 3 bases and J by 6 bases; unmatched bases: 6. The CDR3 covers 13 residues. The CDR3 nucleotides read TGCAGCGTTGACCAGGGGGCTGGCGCTGAAGCTTTCTTT. It translates to CSVDQGAGAEAFF.

This clonotype showed up just a few times. V usage is TRBV7-9 and J usage is TRBJ1-1; TRBD1 might be the D (5 bases). Trimming pared 4 bases from V and 0 bases from J, leaving 9 bases between. This CDR3 has 14 amino acids. Germline V gives CDR1 SEHNR, CDR2 FQNEAQ (reference sequence). The CDR3 DNA reads as TGTGCCAGCAGCTGGGGACGGTTGAACACTGAAGCTTTCTTT. Translation gives CASSWGRLNTEAFF. Full variable domain (outside the CDR3, taken from reference TRBV7-9 and TRBJ1-1): DTGVSQNPRHKITKRGQNVTFRCDPISEHNRLYWYRQTLGQGPEFLTYFQNEAQLEKSRLLSDRFSAERPKGSFSTLEIQRTEQGDSAMYLCASSWGRLNTEAFFGQGTRLTVV.

The CDR3 region has the DNA TGCGCCAGCAGCTTTTACAGGGTTACGAACACCGGGGAGCTGTTTTTT. Encoded protein: CASSFYRVTNTGELFF. This chain joins TRBV5-1 and TRBJ2-2; a possible D gene is TRBD1 (6 bases). There are 16 residues in the CDR3. The V end lost 2 bases, the J end lost 0 bases, and 11 bases lay between the germline ends. The germline CDR1 and CDR2 sequences are SGHRS and YFSETQ.